This entry lists 21 T cell receptor beta chains sequenced from one sample in a study of radiation and T cells in renal cell carcinoma. Profiled with immunoSEQ multiplex PCR; TCRdb holds only in-frame clones, not every one. The table shows some 21,000 clones, with roughly 53% occurring only once. The treatment is: treatment-naive control, cytoreductive nephrectomy. The material was tumor tissue, obtained from a patient whose treatment was nephrectomy without radiotherapy. These receptor sequences come from a human donor with renal cell carcinoma.

The chain recombines TRBV10-3 with TRBJ2-5; 7 nucleotides match TRBD1. The CDR3 runs 14 residues. V lost 8 bases to trimming and J lost 2 bases; unmatched junction nucleotides: 8. Germline V lookup: CDR1 ENHRY, CDR2 SYGVKD. The CDR3 protein is CAISTGTAQETQYF. The CDR3 DNA sequence: TGTGCCATCTCAACCGGGACAGCTCAAGAGACCCAGTACTTC.

The V gene is TRBV7-3, the J gene TRBJ2-2, with D tentatively TRBD2 (5 bases). Trimming pared 4 bases from V and 7 bases from J, leaving 10 bases between. From germline, CDR1 is SGHTA and CDR2 FQGTGA. CDR3 length: 13 residues. The CDR3 protein is CASSSGLFGELFF. The CDR3, as DNA: TGTGCCAGCAGCTCCGGACTTTTCGGGGAGCTGTTTTTT.

This clone was seen a few times. The chain is built from TRBV7-8 and TRBJ2-7; TRBD1 aligns across 8 bases. Germline values: CDR1 SGHVS, CDR2 FQNEAQ. J was trimmed by 5 bases and V by 6 bases; bases with no gene match: 12. This CDR3 region has 15 residues. The CDR3 loop is CASSIGTGGTNEQYF. The CDR3 DNA is TGTGCCAGCAGTATTGGGACAGGAGGCACCAACGAGCAGTACTTC.

J is TRBJ2-2 and V is TRBV18, with D perhaps TRBD2 (5 bases). Germline assignment: CDR1 KGHSH and CDR2 LQKENI. Deletions cut 8 bases from V and 1 base from J, with 11 bases between. This CDR3 has 14 residues. The CDR3 region is CASPPAGNTGELFF. The DNA of the CDR3 is TGTGCCAGCCCCCCTGCGGGGAACACCGGGGAGCTGTTTTTT.

The chain is built from TRBV6-5 and TRBJ1-3; D is perhaps TRBD1 (5 bases). Looked up from germline, CDR1 is MNHEY and CDR2 is SVGAGI. Trimming took 5 bases from V and 5 from J, leaving 16 bases between them. The length of the CDR3 is 15 residues. The CDR3 bases are TGTGCCAGCAGTCCTCCCGGGACCCAGAGAAACACCATATATTTT. The encoded protein is CASSPPGTQRNTIYF.

The chain joins TRBV19 to TRBJ1-6; 9 bases match TRBD1. Germline V lookup: CDR1 LNHDA, CDR2 SQIVND (reference sequence). The V and J ends lost 4 bases and 8 bases, in that order; junction bases with no gene match: 6. The CDR3 loop spans 15 amino acids. This CDR3 is CASSTKDRGDSPLHF. Here the CDR3 DNA reads TGTGCCAGTAGTACCAAGGACAGGGGTGATTCACCCCTCCACTTT.

This clone was detected only once. This rearrangement joins TRBV6-5 to TRBJ1-4; 8 bases map to TRBD1. The CDR3 extends over 14 amino acids. The germline CDR1 and CDR2 sequences are MNHEY and SVGAGI. J lost 8 bases, V lost 6 bases, and 8 bases had no gene match. The CDR3 reads CASSLIRQGEKLFF. CDR3 nucleotide sequence: TGTGCCAGCAGCCTTATCCGACAGGGGGAAAAACTGTTTTTT.

In its sample, this clone was seen a few times. The chain recombines TRBV9 with TRBJ1-1, with no clear D. Trimming cost V 1 base and J 4 bases, with 11 bases left between them. The length of the CDR3 is 14 residues. CDR1 SGDLS and CDR2 YYNGEE come from the germline V gene. CDR3 bases: TGTGCCAGCAGCGTATACGAGGAGGGCACTGAAGCTTTCTTT. Protein sequence: CASSVYEEGTEAFF.

This sequence joins TRBV4-3 and TRBJ1-6; D is uncertain. V gave up 0 bases and J gave up 8 bases, with 5 bases separating them. The CDR3 has 13 amino acids. CDR1 is LGHNA and CDR2 is YSLEER in the germline V gene. CDR3 DNA sequence: TGCGCCAGCAGCCAAGAGTCGGATTCACCCCTCCACTTT. Translated: CASSQESDSPLHF.

This clone rates as medium-sized. The V gene is TRBV19, the J gene TRBJ2-1, with a possible D match to TRBD1 (6 bases). The CDR3 contains 12 residues. The V end lost 6 bases, the J end lost 12 bases, and 15 bases lay between the germline ends. Germline CDR1 is LNHDA and CDR2 is SQIVND (reference sequence). CDR3 coding DNA: TGTGCCAGTAGCGACCCGTTGGGGGCGCAGTTCTTC. Amino acids: CASSDPLGAQFF.

The chain links TRBV7-2 to TRBJ2-7; no firm D call. The CDR3 consists of 14 residues. V was cut by 5 bases and J by 2 bases, with 13 bases left in between. Germline V lookup: CDR1 SGHTA, CDR2 FQGNSA. CDR3 DNA sequence: TGTGCCAGCAGCCGCGGTTCCGGGCCCTACGAGCAGTACTTC. The encoded protein is CASSRGSGPYEQYF. Full variable domain (remainder filled in from reference TRBV7-2 and TRBJ2-7): GAGVSQSPSNKVTEKGKDVELRCDPISGHTALYWYRQSLGQGLEFLIYFQGNSAPDKSGLPSDRFSAERTGGSVSTLTIQRTQQEDSAVYLCASSRGSGPYEQYFGPGTRLTVT.

The V gene is TRBV5-8, the J gene TRBJ2-7, with D unresolved. Trimming left V 5 bases short and J 3 bases short, with 6 bases between. CDR3 size: 11 residues. From germline, CDR1 is SGHTS and CDR2 YDEGEE. CDR3 residues: CASRLHYEQYF. The CDR3 nucleotides are TGTGCCAGCAGACTTCACTACGAGCAGTACTTC.

The J gene is TRBJ1-2, the V gene TRBV5-6; D is ambiguous. V lost 2 bases and J lost 8, with 10 bases in between. The CDR3 covers 12 residues. Germline values: CDR1 SGHDT, CDR2 YYEEEE. CDR3 coding DNA: TGTGCCAGCAGCTTAGAACCAACCGGCTACACCTTC. Its protein product is CASSLEPTGYTF.

This chain links TRBV5-6 with TRBJ2-1, with 8 bases identical to TRBD2. The CDR3 is 17 amino acids. V gave up 0 bases and J gave up 0 bases; unmatched junction bases: 5. Per germline, CDR1 SGHDT and CDR2 YYEEEE. The CDR3 reads CASSLGTSGFSYNEQFF. The CDR3 DNA sequence: TGTGCCAGCAGCTTGGGTACTAGCGGATTCTCCTACAATGAGCAGTTCTTC. The complete variable domain, with remaining parts taken from reference TRBV5-6 and TRBJ2-1, reads DAGVTQSPTHLIKTRGQQVTLRCSPKSGHDTVSWYQQALGQGPQFIFQYYEEEERQRGNFPDRFSGHQFPNYSSELNVNALLLGDSALYLCASSLGTSGFSYNEQFFGPGTRLTVL.

This clone has more than one count but fewer than ten. The V call is TRBV19, the J call TRBJ1-5, with 8 bases aligning to TRBD1. The germline V gene encodes CDR1 LNHDA and CDR2 SQIVND (reference sequence). J was trimmed by 5 bases and V by 6 bases; bases with no gene match: 12. The CDR3 contains 16 residues. The CDR3 loop is CASRGRDRGYDQPQHF. CDR3 DNA sequence: TGTGCCAGTAGGGGCCGAGACAGGGGCTACGATCAGCCCCAGCATTTT.

The chain combines TRBV10-3 with TRBJ2-3; no firm D call. Germline-derived CDR1 and CDR2 are ENHRY and SYGVKD. This CDR3 is 14 amino acids long. V was pared by 4 bases and J by 0 bases, with 8 bases between. CDR3 loop: CAISAVGSTDTQYF. In DNA, the CDR3 is TGTGCCATCAGTGCGGTGGGGAGCACAGATACGCAGTATTTT.

This rearrangement joins TRBV9 to TRBJ2-1; TRBD2 might be the D (5 bases). The ends were cut back, 4 bases at V and 0 bases at J, with 11 bases in the middle. Germline CDR1 SGDLS, CDR2 YYNGEE. The CDR3 totals 15 residues. The CDR3 sequence is CASSRAGSSYNEQFF. The CDR3 coding sequence is TGTGCCAGCAGCCGGGCTGGGAGCTCCTACAATGAGCAGTTCTTC.

This clone was picked up a small number of times. The chain links TRBV7-9 to TRBJ2-1; 12 nucleotides align to TRBD1. CDR1 and CDR2 (germline): SEHNR, FQNEAQ (reference sequence). The V and J ends lost 5 bases and 2 bases, in that order; junction bases with no gene match: 4. There are 16 residues in the CDR3. CDR3 protein: CASSARDRGPYNEQFF. The CDR3 DNA follows: TGTGCCAGCAGCGCGAGGGACAGGGGGCCCTACAATGAGCAGTTCTTC.

The chain uses TRBV21-1 and TRBJ2-2; TRBD1 is the table's D call, not checked against the DNA. TRBV21-1 corresponds to a pseudogene. The CDR3 spans 15 residues. The CDR3 spells CASSTRRGRIGELFF. The CDR3, as DNA: TGTGCCAGCAGCACAAGGAGGGGGCGGATCGGGGAGCTGTTTTTT.

CDR3: CASSPLTGDTEAFF. CDR3 bases: TGTGCCAGCTCACCATTGACAGGTGACACTGAAGCTTTCTTT. J is TRBJ1-1 and V is TRBV18; D is possibly TRBD1 (6 bases). Germline CDR1 is KGHSH and CDR2 is LQKENI. The V and J ends lost 2 bases and 3 bases respectively, with 10 bases between them. The CDR3 has 14 residues.

This chain links TRBV11-1 with TRBJ2-2; no clear D. Germline V gene sequence: CDR1 SGHAT, CDR2 FQDESV (reference sequence). V was shortened by 2 bases and J by 2 bases, with 0 bases between the two germline ends. The CDR3 consists of 12 residues. CDR3 residues: CASSLNTGELFF. The CDR3 DNA reads TGTGCCAGCAGCTTAAACACCGGGGAGCTGTTTTTT.